The 21 T cell receptor beta chains in this list originate from one sample, sequenced in a study of cytomegalovirus exposure and HLA in healthy donors. The method was immunoSEQ multiplex PCR; TCRdb's version includes in-frame clones alone and lacks a portion of them. The sample contains fewer than 120,000 clones, approximately 89% of which appear only once. Material for sequencing was PBMCs. The receptors were sampled from a woman under 30 in good health and CMV-seronegative.

This clone has a single count. V and J are TRBV4-1 and TRBJ2-7; 9 bases agree with TRBD1. Looked up from germline, CDR1 is MGHRA and CDR2 is YSYEKL. The CDR3 runs to 16 residues. J was trimmed by 5 bases and V by 3 bases; bases with no gene match: 11. The CDR3 sequence: CASSQGGDRVSDEQYF. The DNA for the CDR3 is TGCGCCAGCAGCCAGGGGGGGGACAGGGTTTCGGACGAGCAGTACTTC.

This chain links TRBV4-1 with TRBJ1-2; D is unresolved. Per the germline V gene, CDR1 is MGHRA and CDR2 is YSYEKL. The CDR3 loop spans 15 amino acids. The V gene lost 0 bases and the J gene lost 4 bases, with 12 bases spanning the gap. The CDR3 DNA reads TGCGCCAGCAGCCAAGATCCCGGAAACAGCTATGGCTACACCTTC. Protein product: CASSQDPGNSYGYTF.

This clone was counted a single time. The chain combines TRBV11-2 with TRBJ2-1; D not certain. CDR3 length: 13 residues. V dropped 1 base and J dropped 10 bases, with 11 bases sitting between them. In germline, CDR1 is SGHAT, CDR2 FQNNGV. The CDR3 is CASSLAVRTEQFF. The CDR3, as DNA: TGTGCCAGCAGCTTAGCGGTGAGAACCGAGCAGTTCTTC.

The V call is TRBV2, the J call TRBJ2-2; weak D call: TRBD1 (5 bases). This CDR3 has 14 amino acids. V shed 7 bases and J shed 5 bases, with 14 bases lying between them. The germline CDR1 and CDR2 sequences are SNHLY and FYNNEI. The CDR3 sequence: CASKVGLWTGELFF. The CDR3 nucleotides are TGTGCCAGCAAGGTGGGGCTGTGGACCGGGGAGCTGTTTTTT.

The chain is built from TRBV28 and TRBJ1-1; the match to TRBD1 covers 9 bases. Germline V CDR1 and CDR2: MDHEN, SYDVKM. J lost 5 bases, V lost 2 bases, and 6 bases had no gene match. The CDR3 totals 15 residues. The CDR3 region has the DNA TGTGCCAGCAGTTTACCCAGACAGGGGGGGACTGAAGCTTTCTTT. This encodes CASSLPRQGGTEAFF.

This clone was counted once. The chain combines TRBV6-1 with TRBJ1-2, with TRBD1 matching over 9 bases. The CDR3 has 16 amino acids. The J segment lost 4 bases and the V segment lost 2 bases, leaving 8 bases of the junction unmatched. The V gene's germline CDR1 is MNHNS and CDR2 SASEGT. The CDR3: CASSEIAGQGLYGYTF. CDR3 coding DNA: TGTGCCAGCAGTGAAATAGCGGGACAGGGCCTCTATGGCTACACCTTC.

This chain uses TRBV9 with TRBJ1-5, with 7 bases matching TRBD1. The germline V gene encodes CDR1 SGDLS and CDR2 YYNGEE. The V gene end was trimmed by 6 bases and the J gene end by 6 bases; junction bases not matched to a gene: 9. This CDR3 is 14 amino acids long. The CDR3 region is CASNREGGGQPQHF. In DNA, the CDR3 is TGTGCCAGCAACCGAGAAGGGGGCGGTCAGCCCCAGCATTTT.

The chain has TRBV4-3 and TRBJ2-3; a weak D match, TRBD2 (5 bases). Trimming removed 0 bases from V and 6 bases from J, with 10 bases in between. The CDR3 is made up of 14 amino acids. The V gene's germline CDR1 is LGHNA and CDR2 YSLEER. The CDR3 loop is CASSQDEGRDTQYF. DNA of the CDR3: TGCGCCAGCAGCCAAGATGAGGGCCGGGATACGCAGTATTTT.

The gene calls are TRBV6-1 and TRBJ2-1, with unresolved D. Trimming took off 4 bases at V and 2 bases at J, with 21 bases between the two ends. This CDR3 is built from 18 residues. Germline CDR1 reads MNHNS; CDR2 reads SASEGT. In nucleotides, the CDR3 is TGTGCCAGCAGTGGAGGCGGTAATTCGGTCTGGACCTACAATGAGCAGTTCTTC. Protein: CASSGGGNSVWTYNEQFF.

The chain is built from TRBV30 and TRBJ1-2; 11 nucleotides align to TRBD1. This CDR3 has 15 amino acids. V lost 1 base, J lost 8 bases, and 9 bases stayed unmatched. CDR1 GTSNPN and CDR2 SVGIG come from the germline V gene (reference sequence). CDR3 amino acids: CAWSEGTGGFGGYTF. In DNA, the CDR3 is TGTGCCTGGAGTGAAGGGACAGGGGGATTTGGAGGCTACACCTTC.

The chain combines TRBV18 with TRBJ2-1; 13 bases are a match to TRBD2. This CDR3 has 16 amino acids. Germline CDR1 KGHSH, CDR2 LQKENI. V gave up 2 bases and J gave up 9 bases; unmatched junction bases: 7. This chain's CDR3 is CASSPYFTSGGGEQFF. For the CDR3, the DNA is TGTGCCAGCTCACCATATTTTACTAGCGGGGGGGGTGAGCAGTTCTTC.

The rearrangement links TRBV15 to TRBJ1-1; D not resolved. CDR1 LNHNV and CDR2 YYDKDF come from the germline V gene (reference sequence). Trimming took off 4 bases at V and 4 bases at J, with 13 bases between the two ends. The CDR3 consists of 14 residues. Written as DNA, the CDR3 is TGTGCCACCAGCACCGGGTCGCGGAGCACTGAAGCTTTCTTT. Translated: CATSTGSRSTEAFF. Filled out from reference TRBV15 and TRBJ1-1, the complete variable domain reads DAMVIQNPRYQVTQFGKPVTLSCSQTLNHNVMYWYQQKSSQAPKLLFHYYDKDFNNEADTPDNFQSRRPNTSFCFLDIRSPGLGDTAMYLCATSTGSRSTEAFFGQGTRLTVV.

CDR3 coding DNA: TGTGCCAGCAGCCATTACAGGGGTCCCGCTGAAGCTTTCTTT. Translating it yields CASSHYRGPAEAFF. The genes are TRBV4-2 and TRBJ1-1; 7 positions match TRBD1. CDR3 length: 14 residues. Germline assignment: CDR1 LGHNA and CDR2 YNFKEQ. V shed 3 bases and J 6 bases; nucleotides not matched to a gene: 7.

The chain is built from TRBV14 and TRBJ2-1, with 8 bases that match TRBD1. The germline CDR1 and CDR2 sequences are SGHDN and FVKESK. This CDR3 is built from 14 residues. The junction had 8 bases not matched to a gene; V was cut back by 2 bases and J by 11 bases. DNA for the CDR3: TGTGCCAGCAGCCAAACCGGACAGGGAAGAAAGCAGTTCTTC. It translates to CASSQTGQGRKQFF.

This chain uses TRBV19 with TRBJ2-2; maybe TRBD2 (6 bases). The CDR3 has 14 residues. Trimming removed 7 bases at V and 6 bases at J, with 15 bases between. Germline V gene lookup returns CDR1 LNHDA and CDR2 SQIVND (reference sequence). The CDR3 DNA is TGTGCCAGTATACCCTCGGAGGGGCCCGGGGAGCTGTTTTTT. This sequence encodes CASIPSEGPGELFF.

J is TRBJ2-7 and V is TRBV5-8; 8 positions agree with TRBD1. CDR3 length equals 13 residues. Germline V gene lookup returns CDR1 SGHTS and CDR2 YDEGEE. The V and J ends lost 5 bases and 5 bases, in that order; junction bases with no gene match: 6. Written as DNA, the CDR3 is TGTGCCAGCAGGCGGACAGGGAGCAACGAGCAGTACTTC. This sequence encodes CASRRTGSNEQYF. Looking up the rest from reference TRBV5-8 and TRBJ2-7 gives the full variable domain: EAGVTQSPTHLIKTRGQQATLRCSPISGHTSVYWYQQALGLGLQFLLWYDEGEERNRGNFPPRFSGRQFPNYSSELNVNALELEDSALYLCASRRTGSNEQYFGPGTRLTVT.

The rearrangement links TRBV28 to TRBJ2-7, with D possibly being TRBD2 (5 bases). The CDR3 runs to 13 residues. The V end was cut by 5 bases, the J end by 5 bases, with 13 bases between. Germline CDR1 reads MDHEN; CDR2 reads SYDVKM. The CDR3 sequence: CASSIGSGNEQYF. The CDR3 DNA reads as TGTGCCAGCAGTATCGGATCGGGAAACGAGCAGTACTTC.

This chain joins TRBV15 and TRBJ1-2; D call uncertain. Trimming pared 1 base from V and 5 bases from J, leaving 14 bases between. The CDR3 extends over 15 amino acids. Per the germline V gene, CDR1 is LNHNV and CDR2 is YYDKDF (reference sequence). CDR3: CATSRVPLGGYGYTF. The CDR3 DNA sequence: TGTGCCACCAGCAGAGTTCCCCTCGGCGGATATGGCTACACCTTC. Drawing the rest from reference TRBV15 and TRBJ1-2, the complete variable domain is DAMVIQNPRYQVTQFGKPVTLSCSQTLNHNVMYWYQQKSSQAPKLLFHYYDKDFNNEADTPDNFQSRRPNTSFCFLDIRSPGLGDTAMYLCATSRVPLGGYGYTFGSGTRLTVV.

This sequence joins TRBV27 and TRBJ2-1, with TRBD1 as a possible D gene (6 bases). This CDR3 spans 15 amino acids. Germline V gene lookup returns CDR1 MNHEY and CDR2 SMNVEV (reference sequence). The germline V and J ends were trimmed by 3 bases and 0 bases, with 9 bases remaining between them. CDR3 nucleotides: TGTGCCAGCAGTTTTAGGGGGAGCTCCTACAATGAGCAGTTCTTC. It yields the protein CASSFRGSSYNEQFF.

The rearrangement links TRBV5-1 to TRBJ2-2; 7 bases are a match to TRBD1. The CDR3 has 16 residues. Losses at the gene ends were 4 bases for V and 1 base for J; bases not matched to a gene: 7. Looked up from germline, CDR1 is SGHRS and CDR2 is YFSETQ. CDR3 loop: CASSAGWTGNTGELFF. The CDR3 bases are TGCGCCAGCAGCGCTGGGTGGACAGGGAACACCGGGGAGCTGTTTTTT.

V is TRBV25-1 and J is TRBJ1-1; the match to TRBD1 covers 9 bases. V lost 2 bases, J lost 7 bases, and 14 bases stayed unmatched. The CDR3 length is 17 residues. Looked up from germline, CDR1 is MGHDK and CDR2 is SYGVNS. The CDR3 region is CASSELTIGQGFGEAFF. CDR3 nucleotides: TGTGCCAGCAGTGAACTAACTATAGGACAGGGGTTTGGTGAAGCTTTCTTT.